Listed here are 6 T cell receptor beta chains from one sample, sequenced in a study of shared T cell receptors in the human thymus. This table comes from immunoSEQ multiplex PCR, and its TCRdb copy is limited to in-frame clones, with some not included. The sample consists of some 660,000 clones, 70% to 90% of them appearing once. A further study also used this sample, focusing on human thymus T cells.

Sequences were obtained from thymocytes. These receptors were collected from a boy younger than two with a congenital heart defect.

The chain couples TRBV4-3 to TRBJ2-7, with TRBD2 matching 7 bases. Germline V gene data show CDR1 as LGHNA and CDR2 as YSLEER. Trimming took 0 bases from V and 2 from J; bases not matched to a gene: 10. The CDR3 loop spans 17 amino acids. CDR3 sequence: CASSQESIGGRTYEQYF. DNA for the CDR3: TGCGCCAGCAGCCAAGAAAGCATCGGGGGGAGAACCTACGAGCAGTACTTC.

The rearrangement joins TRBV7-2 to TRBJ1-1; a weak D match, TRBD1 (6 bases). Germline V gives CDR1 SGHTA, CDR2 FQGNSA. The CDR3 has 19 residues. V lost 2 bases to trimming and J lost 3 bases, with 25 bases between them. CDR3 bases: TGTGCCAGCAGCTTACCGGGACCCGGCAGCCGAGGGGGGGACACTGAAGCTTTCTTT. This gives the protein CASSLPGPGSRGGDTEAFF.

The chain links TRBV5-4 to TRBJ1-4, with D perhaps matching TRBD1 (6 bases). V was trimmed by 2 bases and J by 5 bases, leaving 19 bases between them. The CDR3 consists of 17 residues. Germline lookup yields CDR1 SGHNT and CDR2 YYREEE (reference sequence). The CDR3 is CASSFHPPGQTNEKLFF. CDR3 nucleotide sequence: TGTGCCAGCAGCTTTCACCCGCCCGGACAGACAAATGAAAAACTGTTTTTT.

This chain joins TRBV12-5 and TRBJ2-2, with D possibly TRBD2 on 6 matching bases. CDR1 is LGHNT and CDR2 is FRNRAP in the germline V gene. V was trimmed by 6 bases and J by 0 bases, leaving 14 bases between them. The CDR3 is made up of 16 amino acids. CDR3 protein: CASGPTGTSNTGELFF. CDR3 nucleotide sequence: TGTGCTAGTGGACCTACCGGGACTTCGAACACCGGGGAGCTGTTTTTT.

V usage is TRBV5-4 and J usage is TRBJ1-2, with TRBD1 matching over 8 bases. Germline CDR1 and CDR2: SGHNT and YYREEE (reference sequence). The ends lost 2 bases at V and 3 bases at J; junction bases unmatched: 3. The CDR3 is 14 amino acids. The CDR3 nucleotides read TGTGCCAGCAGCTTCTCGGACAGGGACTATGGCTACACCTTC. Protein: CASSFSDRDYGYTF.

The chain couples TRBV5-8 to TRBJ2-2; D uncertain. Trimming left V 6 bases short and J 6 bases short, with 12 bases between. The CDR3 consists of 13 residues. Germline V gene lookup returns CDR1 SGHTS and CDR2 YDEGEE. CDR3 DNA: TGTGCCAGCACTTCCTATAAAGCCGGGGAGCTGTTTTTT. It encodes CASTSYKAGELFF. Full variable domain (remainder filled in from reference TRBV5-8 and TRBJ2-2): EAGVTQSPTHLIKTRGQQATLRCSPISGHTSVYWYQQALGLGLQFLLWYDEGEERNRGNFPPRFSGRQFPNYSSELNVNALELEDSALYLCASTSYKAGELFFGEGSRLTVL.